Following are 7 T cell receptor beta chains from one sample sequenced in a study of T-cell memory formation after mild COVID-19. TCRdb analysed the 5' RACE reads with MiXCR anew, one entry per CDR3 protein. The table shows approximately 480,000 distinct CDR3 sequences, with about 18% occurring only once. Sequences were obtained from PBMCs or a T cell subset sorted from them (not recorded which). These receptors originate from an adult woman who had mild COVID-19 (a few samples of this study predate the infection). Cell type and time point are not known.

This chain connects TRBV7-9 to TRBJ2-1; 8 bases map to TRBD2. Trimming at V came to 1 base and at J to 4 bases, leaving 6 bases not matched to a gene. From germline, CDR1 is SEHNR and CDR2 FQNEAQ (reference sequence). The CDR3 spans 16 residues. In DNA form, the CDR3 reads TGTGCCAGCAGCTTAGATTTTACTAGCGGATACAATGAGCAGTTCTTC. Protein product: CASSLDFTSGYNEQFF.

The chain links TRBV11-2 to TRBJ1-1; unclear D gene. Trimming removed 1 base from V and 4 bases from J, with 16 bases in between. CDR3 length: 16 amino acids. CDR1 and CDR2 from the germline V gene are SGHAT and FQNNGV. CDR3 coding DNA: TGTGCCAGCAGCTTAGGGAGGCGATACGTTTCCACTGAAGCTTTCTTT. It encodes CASSLGRRYVSTEAFF. Full variable domain (outside the CDR3, taken from reference TRBV11-2 and TRBJ1-1): EAGVAQSPRYKIIEKRQSVAFWCNPISGHATLYWYQQILGQGPKLLIQFQNNGVVDDSQLPKDRFSAERLKGVDSTLKIQPAKLEDSAVYLCASSLGRRYVSTEAFFGQGTRLTVV.

V is TRBV5-4 and J is TRBJ2-7, with 7 positions matching TRBD1. Germline V gives CDR1 SGHNT, CDR2 YYREEE (reference sequence). The CDR3 contains 13 residues. The V and J ends lost 3 bases and 2 bases, in that order; junction bases with no gene match: 2. As DNA, the CDR3 is TGTGCCAGCAGCTGGGGGACAGCCTACGAGCAGTACTTC. Its protein is CASSWGTAYEQYF.

The J gene is TRBJ2-3, the V gene TRBV24-1; D ambiguous. The ends were cut back, 7 bases at V and 2 bases at J, with 12 bases in the middle. CDR1 and CDR2 (germline): KGHDR, SFDVKD. The CDR3 runs to 14 residues. CDR3 sequence (DNA): TGTGCCACCAGGACGTCAGGATCCACAGATACGCAGTATTTT. Its translation: CATRTSGSTDTQYF.

The chain is built from TRBV6-6 and TRBJ1-2; TRBD1 matches at 9 bases. The CDR3 has 13 amino acids. V lost 5 bases to trimming and J lost 8 bases; unmatched junction nucleotides: 6. Germline CDR1 reads MNHNY; CDR2 reads SVGAGI (reference sequence). CDR3: CASSKGQGQGYTF. For the CDR3, the DNA is TGTGCCAGCAGTAAAGGACAGGGGCAGGGCTACACCTTC.

This clonotype has only a few counts. This chain links TRBV27 with TRBJ2-7, with TRBD1 identical over 9 bases. With 4 bases clipped from V and 1 base from J, the junction kept 2 bases outside the gene matches. This CDR3 is 14 amino acids long. Germline CDR1 reads MNHEY; CDR2 reads SMNVEV (reference sequence). The CDR3 DNA is TGTGCCAGCAGTTGGACAGGGGCTTCCTACGAGCAGTACTTC. This gives the protein CASSWTGASYEQYF.

This chain joins TRBV20-1 and TRBJ2-5; 8 bases are a match to TRBD2. The V and J ends lost 0 bases and 6 bases, in that order; junction bases with no gene match: 9. CDR3 size: 15 residues. CDR1 and CDR2 from the germline V gene are DFQATT and SNEGSKA (reference sequence). As DNA, the CDR3 is TGCAGTGCTAGAGACACGGGGGGGACGATGAAGACCCAGTACTTC. Translation: CSARDTGGTMKTQYF.